Below, 7 T cell receptor beta chains from the same sample are listed, as sequenced in a study of Ad26.COV2.S vaccination and SARS-CoV-2 variants. Noted treatment: around 19 received Ad26.COV2.S at low or high dose, single or two shots; roughly five received placebo; per-sample allocation not given. Samples were taken on day 63 after the first vaccine or placebo injection. Some clones are missing from TCRdb's copy, which holds only in-frame ones; the method was immunoSEQ multiplex PCR. Of 350,000 to 500,000 clones detected, 90% appear once; the ten largest clones hold roughly 4.3%. The specimen was peripheral blood, collected in a trial of Ad26.COV2.S vaccine versus placebo. Receptors were obtained from a person between 18 and 65 years old who received the Ad26.COV2.S COVID-19 vaccine or a placebo.

The V and J genes are TRBV28 and TRBJ1-2, with D possibly being TRBD1 (5 bases). There are 14 residues in the CDR3. Trimming removed 5 bases at V and 5 bases at J, with 15 bases between. The germline V gene encodes CDR1 MDHEN and CDR2 SYDVKM. CDR3 protein: CASSTLFDSYGYTF. DNA for the CDR3: TGTGCCAGCAGTACCCTGTTTGACAGTTATGGCTACACCTTC.

The rearrangement links TRBV7-8 to TRBJ1-1, with a tentative D call TRBD1 (6 bases). Per the germline V gene, CDR1 is SGHVS and CDR2 is FQNEAQ. CDR3 size: 13 residues. The ends were cut back, 5 bases at V and 6 bases at J, with 13 bases in the middle. The CDR3 coding sequence is TGTGCCAGCAGCGCCTTGACAGGTGCTGAAGCTTTCTTT. It translates to CASSALTGAEAFF.

This CDR3 reads CASSVGTETTEAFF. DNA of the CDR3: TGTGCCAGCAGCGTAGGAACGGAAACCACTGAAGCTTTCTTT. The chain joins TRBV9 to TRBJ1-1; unclear D gene. Deletions cut 0 bases from V and 4 bases from J, with 10 bases between. This CDR3 contains 14 residues. CDR1 is SGDLS, CDR2 YYNGEE, per germline.

This clone was recorded once. This chain connects TRBV11-2 to TRBJ2-7; D may be TRBD2 (5 bases). V was pared by 5 bases and J by 0 bases, with 14 bases between. This CDR3 is built from 15 residues. Germline V gene sequence: CDR1 SGHAT, CDR2 FQNNGV. The CDR3 nucleotides are TGTGCCAGCAGCCGAGGGTGGGAGAGCTCCTACGAGCAGTACTTC. Protein: CASSRGWESSYEQYF.

The chain uses TRBV19 and TRBJ2-1; 13 positions agree with TRBD2. CDR3 size: 16 residues. V trimming: 5 bases; J trimming: 6 bases; junction bases outside the gene matches: 7. Germline values: CDR1 LNHDA, CDR2 SQIVND (reference sequence). CDR3 region: CASSFRTSGRGNEQFF. CDR3 nucleotide sequence: TGTGCCAGTAGTTTCCGGACTAGCGGGAGAGGCAATGAGCAGTTCTTC.

J is TRBJ1-4 and V is TRBV18; 9 positions match TRBD1. CDR3 size: 13 residues. Germline V gives CDR1 KGHSH, CDR2 LQKENI. V was pared by 10 bases and J by 8 bases, with 8 bases of the junction left unmatched. CDR3 region: CATYGTGMEKLFF. CDR3 nucleotides: TGTGCCACGTACGGGACAGGGATGGAAAAACTGTTTTTT.

The V gene is TRBV7-8, the J gene TRBJ2-2; TRBD1 matches at 10 bases. Germline CDR1 reads SGHVS; CDR2 reads FQNEAQ. The CDR3 spans 14 residues. V was clipped by 5 bases and J by 6 bases; unmatched bases: 3. The CDR3 protein is CASSGDRGAGELFF. The CDR3 nucleotides read TGTGCCAGCAGCGGGGACAGGGGCGCCGGGGAGCTGTTTTTT.